The clone carrying this TCR beta chain was seen a handful of times. These data come from a study of human T cells and chemical hapten exposure. Time point meaning: pre-sensitization, week 0. Treatment specified: therapeutic diphenylcyclopropenone sensitization with weekly scalp DPC. MiXCR, run by TCRdb on the RACE reads, gives a single entry per CDR3 protein. The sample yields 300,000 to 450,000 distinct CDR3 sequences, more than 4.5% seen once. CDR1 is KGHDR, CDR2 SFDVKD, per germline. The germline V and J ends were trimmed by 4 bases and 0 bases, with 6 bases remaining between them. The CDR3 loop spans 15 amino acids.

This sequence was found in a woman in her forties or fifties with alopecia areata. Some clones in this sample may be carry-over from other donors' samples. The rearrangement joins TRBV24-1 to TRBJ2-6; D not resolved. Sequences were derived from whole blood, sampled in connection with sensitization to the hapten diphenylcyclopropenone (DPC). The CDR3 sequence: CATSDARSGANVLTF. The CDR3 DNA reads TGTGCCACCAGTGACGCGCGCTCTGGGGCCAACGTCCTGACTTTC.